This T cell receptor (beta chain) is drawn from a study of blood T cell repertoires in COVID-19 (dated by TCRdb to between 2020 and 2021). Regarding the complete study: Samples from collaborators originated in the United States, Italy and Spain and spanned both the acute and convalescent phases of COVID-19. Samples were obtained from the ongoing ImmuneRACE study (first 160 participants) and from over a thousand subjects provided by 6 global collaborators. The repertoires were released in a freely available public database meant as a resource for research on the immune response to SARS-CoV-2. HLA class I and class II types, where available, came from metadata supplied by the sample provider rather than from assay-based typing. Subjects who had been exposed to COVID-19, were actively infected with it, or had recovered from it provided the deeply sampled blood TCRbeta repertoires that made up the dataset. The prospective study material was composed of cDNA or gDNA derived from T cells, B-cell-depleted T cells, or PBMCs. Nearly every sample came with metadata listing a de-identified subject ID, COVID-19 status, age in years and sex. The full study reports these points: The quantity of clinical and demographic metadata differed by source and by participant and was supplied without curation.

As to this clone: The antigen it binds to is not known. Base-call qualities are not available, and no considerably larger clone is one nucleotide away.

TCRbeta CDR3 regions were amplified from genomic DNA by means of the immunoSEQ Assay, a bias-controlled multiplex PCR. On the authors' methods: Within the assay, amplification of reference gene primers was used to estimate how many nucleated cells each sample contained. To quantify the absolute abundance of each unique TCRbeta CDR3 rearrangement, sequence reads were collapsed and filtered. For each sample, productive Simpson clonality was calculated by taking the square root of Simpson's diversity index across productive rearrangements. Entries here come from immuneACCESS through TCRdb and include only in-frame sequences with V and J called. Some clones fail to appear in such tables; in the studies checked, an unresolved V gene covers under half of the shortfall, and the cause of the remainder is unknown. V and J calls and clone size are given by that table; D and trimming were obtained from the DNA. The sample table shows some 210,000 clones, and approximately 81% are seen once. The ten top clones hold roughly 20% of the sample.

As encoded in the germline V gene (reference sequence), CDR1 is MNHEY while CDR2 is SMNVEV. V loses 6 bases at its end and J loses 2 bases; junction bases beyond the gene matches: 4. The CDR3 sequence holds 14 residues, the cysteine and phenylalanine included. Only CDR3 DNA is held: 42 bases, read in frame from base 1. Whole blood was collected in K2EDTA tubes by collaborating institutions according to the institutions' own protocols. Collaborator samples were shipped for TCRbeta analysis as frozen whole blood, isolated PBMCs, or DNA extracted from either sample type. The sample was peripheral blood. This receptor was taken from a human donor in a cohort sampled during active COVID-19. The rearrangement joined TRBV27 to TRBJ2-3, with TRBD2 matching 8 junction bases. Here is the DNA: TGTGCCAGCAGCCAACTAGCGGTCACAGATACGCAGTATTTT. It translates to CASSQLAVTDTQYF.